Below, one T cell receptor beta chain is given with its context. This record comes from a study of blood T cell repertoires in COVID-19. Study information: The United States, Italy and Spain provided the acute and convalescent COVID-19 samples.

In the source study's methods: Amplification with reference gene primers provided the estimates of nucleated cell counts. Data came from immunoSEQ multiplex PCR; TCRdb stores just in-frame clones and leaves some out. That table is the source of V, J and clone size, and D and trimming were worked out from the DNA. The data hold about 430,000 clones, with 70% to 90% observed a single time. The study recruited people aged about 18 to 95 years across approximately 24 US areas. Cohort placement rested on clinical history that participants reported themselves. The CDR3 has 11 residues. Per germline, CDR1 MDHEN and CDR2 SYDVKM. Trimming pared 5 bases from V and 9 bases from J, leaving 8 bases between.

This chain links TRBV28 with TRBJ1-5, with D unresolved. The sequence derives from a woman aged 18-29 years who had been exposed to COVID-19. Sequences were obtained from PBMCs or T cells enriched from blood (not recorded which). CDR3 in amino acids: CASSAGRPQHF. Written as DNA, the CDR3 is TGTGCCAGCAGTGCGGGGAGGCCCCAGCATTTT.